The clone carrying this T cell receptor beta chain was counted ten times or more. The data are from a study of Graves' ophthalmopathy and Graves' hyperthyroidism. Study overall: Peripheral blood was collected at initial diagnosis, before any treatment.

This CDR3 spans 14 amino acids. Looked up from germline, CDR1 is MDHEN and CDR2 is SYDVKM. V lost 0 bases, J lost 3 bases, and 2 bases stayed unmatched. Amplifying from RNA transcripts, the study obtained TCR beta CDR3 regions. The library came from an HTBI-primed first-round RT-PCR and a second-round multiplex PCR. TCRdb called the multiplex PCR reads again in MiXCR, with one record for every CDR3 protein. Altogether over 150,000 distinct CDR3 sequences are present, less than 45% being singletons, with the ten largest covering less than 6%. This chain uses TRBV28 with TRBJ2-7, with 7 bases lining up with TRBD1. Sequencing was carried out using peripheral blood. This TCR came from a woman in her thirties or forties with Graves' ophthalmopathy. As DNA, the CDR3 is TGTGCCAGCAGTTTATGGAGGACAGGCTACGAGCAGTACTTC. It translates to CASSLWRTGYEQYF.